The T cell receptor beta chain under discussion was sequenced for a study of tumor-infiltrating lymphocytes in primary liver carcinoma. Overall study: Surgeons resected the patients' primary liver carcinomas. Read depth, roughly 3.65 to 7.5 million productive TCRbeta reads, did not differ significantly between tissues. Study-level findings and limits: Each sample was bulk and unsorted; consequently, CD4+ and CD8+ repertoires were not compared.

The study extracted blood RNA from unsorted whole blood and also extracted germline DNA. Patients carried chronic HBV infection without prior treatment. Concerning this clonotype itself: What it recognizes is unknown.

The V and J ends lost 5 bases and 7 bases respectively, with 20 bases between them. CDR1 and CDR2 from the germline V gene are SEHNR and FQNEAQ (reference sequence). This CDR3 region has 15 residues. Researchers generated TCR beta cDNA from approximately 500 ng of total RNA, relying on a constant-region primer. Slightly modified ARM-PCR with three nested multiplex PCR rounds yielded TCR beta libraries. Forward primers for TRBV1-TRBV30 and a C-beta reverse primer served the first two PCR rounds, at around 9 cycles each. Using its own MiXCR run on the multiplex PCR reads, TCRdb lists one record per CDR3 protein. Found here are approximately 320,000 distinct CDR3 sequences, around three fifths of them singletons; the top ten hold 17%.

Sequencing input: peripheral blood. The chain carries TRBV7-9 and TRBJ1-2; TRBD1 is a possible D gene (6 bases). The source of this sequence is a woman between 25 and 40 years old with primary liver carcinoma and hepatitis B virus infection. DNA of the CDR3: TGTGCCAGCAGCCCCCACGGACAGATCGGGTCTGGCTACACCTTC. Its protein is CASSPHGQIGSGYTF.